This T cell receptor beta chain was documented in a study of OX40 agonist ivuxolimab in advanced cancers. Study overall: The patients got ivuxolimab, which is an agonistic anti-OX40 (CD134) antibody. Those treated in dose escalation had hepatocellular carcinoma, melanoma, renal cell cancer or head and neck cancer. Notes on the study in general: Expanded peripheral T cell antigen specificity was not determined.

Concerning this clone itself: Its matching antigen is unknown.

V lost 3 bases to trimming and J lost 2 bases, with 7 bases between them. CDR3 length: 13 residues. Germline V lookup: CDR1 SEHNR, CDR2 FQNEAQ (reference sequence). TCRdb's table, derived via immunoSEQ multiplex PCR, lists solely in-frame clones and lacks some. Among 35,000 or so clones, approximately 86% were seen once, and the ten largest hold approximately 2%. This specimen was CD4+ or CD8+ T cells sorted from blood, taken in a trial of the OX40 agonist ivuxolimab. The source is an adult with an advanced solid tumor such as melanoma, head and neck, liver or kidney cancer. The V call is TRBV7-9, the J call TRBJ2-5, with D possibly matching TRBD1 (5 bases). CDR3 residues: CASSFDSQETQYF. The CDR3 coding sequence is TGTGCCAGCAGCTTCGACAGTCAAGAGACCCAGTACTTC.